These T cell receptor beta chains were read from a single sample in a study of human T cells and chemical hapten exposure. TCRdb analysed the RACE reads with MiXCR anew, one entry per CDR3 protein. The sample contains more than 300,000 distinct CDR3 sequences, 4% to 6% of which appear only once. The sequencing used whole blood, collected in connection with sensitization to the hapten diphenylcyclopropenone (DPC). Receptors were obtained from a woman in her forties or fifties with alopecia areata. Some clones in this sample may be carry-over from other donors' samples. Each CDR3 is given with its conserved first and last residue. A D gene is named only where the DNA matches it firmly. Clone size, where shown, is once, few, many, or a class for clones that have expanded.

-,13,TRBJ2-7,-,TRBV10-3,CAISESPSAEQYF,TGTGCCATCAGTGAGTCGCCTAGTGCCGAGCAGTACTTC
many,12,TRBJ1-2,-,TRBV2,CASRDPDYGYTF,TGTGCCAGCAGAGACCCAGACTATGGCTACACCTTC
-,13,TRBJ1-2,-,TRBV27,CASSSGASYGYTF,TGTGCCAGCAGTTCGGGGGCTTCCTATGGCTACACCTTC
few,16,TRBJ1-2,TRBD1,TRBV27,CASRGQGAPFNYGYTF,TGTGCCAGCCGCGGACAGGGGGCCCCCTTTAACTATGGCTACACCTTC
many,15,TRBJ1-2,-,TRBV27,CASSSPYLRGSGYTF,TGTGCCAGCAGTTCCCCCTATCTCAGGGGCTCTGGCTACACCTTC
many,15,TRBJ2-3,TRBD2,TRBV7-6,CASRPTSGSSDTQYF,TGTGCCAGCAGACCGACTAGCGGGAGCTCAGATACGCAGTATTTT
many,15,TRBJ1-5,-,TRBV6-1,CASSVGGAGNQPQHF,TGTGCCAGCAGCGTTGGGGGGGCCGGCAATCAGCCCCAGCATTTT
many,14,TRBJ2-1,-,TRBV29-1,CSADRLKYYNEQFF,TGCAGCGCTGACAGGTTAAAATACTACAATGAGCAGTTCTTC
many,16,TRBJ2-1,-,TRBV9,CASSVGQFTSYNEQFF,TGTGCCAGCAGCGTAGGTCAGTTTACCTCCTACAATGAGCAGTTCTTC
many,14,TRBJ2-2,-,TRBV6-5,CATRWVGNTGELFF,TGTGCCACCCGGTGGGTAGGAAACACCGGGGAGCTGTTTTTT
many,11,TRBJ1-2,TRBD1,TRBV10-3,CASTGDLGYTF,TGTGCCAGCACAGGGGACCTAGGCTACACCTTC
many,12,TRBJ1-1,TRBD1,TRBV28,CASRLTSGGAFF,TGTGCCAGCAGGCTTACCTCAGGGGGAGCTTTCTTT
few,13,TRBJ1-1,-,TRBV3-1,CASSHIGGTEAFF,TGTGCCAGCAGCCATATAGGGGGCACTGAAGCTTTCTTT
few,14,TRBJ1-5,-,TRBV7-2,CASSLGRNDQPQHF,TGTGCCAGCAGCTTAGGACGGAATGATCAGCCCCAGCATTTT
many,15,TRBJ2-3,TRBD1,TRBV6-1,CASGYRGGSTDTQYF,TGTGCCAGCGGTTACAGGGGCGGTAGCACAGATACGCAGTATTTT
many,14,TRBJ1-1,TRBD1,TRBV9,CASSPQGAVTEAFF,TGTGCCAGCAGCCCTCAGGGGGCGGTCACTGAAGCTTTCTTT
-,15,TRBJ2-7,-,TRBV5-1,CASSVETARGHELYF,TGCGCCAGCAGCGTTGAAACTGCCAGGGGCCACGAGCTGTACTTC
-,14,TRBJ2-1,TRBD2,TRBV24-1,CATSDLAGGDEQFF,TGTGCCACCAGTGATTTGGCGGGAGGCGATGAGCAGTTCTTC
many,16,TRBJ2-3,TRBD2,TRBV4-1,CASSQFSGVSTDTQYF,TGCGCCAGCAGCCAATTTAGCGGGGTCAGCACAGATACGCAGTATTTT
-,13,TRBJ2-5,-,TRBV25-1,CASSGTREETQYF,TGTGCCAGCTCCGGGACTCGAGAAGAGACCCAGTACTTC
-,13,TRBJ1-5,TRBD1,TRBV30,CAWAAGGQQPQHF,TGTGCCTGGGCCGCAGGGGGCCAACAGCCCCAGCATTTT
-,15,TRBJ1-5,TRBD1,TRBV30,CAWRPQGDGNQPQHF,TGTGCCTGGAGGCCCCAGGGGGATGGCAATCAGCCCCAGCATTTT
few,15,TRBJ2-5,-,TRBV10-1,CASSESTGAGETQYF,TGCGCCAGCAGTGAGTCGACAGGTGCGGGAGAGACCCAGTACTTC
-,11,TRBJ1-2,-,TRBV20-1,CSGTDNYGYTF,TGCAGTGGGACGGATAACTATGGCTACACCTTC
many,14,TRBJ1-1,-,TRBV5-1,CASSLVAGNTEAFF,TGCGCCAGCAGCTTGGTAGCGGGGAACACTGAAGCTTTCTTT
many,16,TRBJ1-4,-,TRBV15,CATSREEGVTNEKLFF,TGTGCCACCAGCAGGGAAGAGGGTGTAACTAATGAAAAACTGTTTTTT
-,15,TRBJ1-5,-,TRBV6-2/TRBV6-3,CASSPRGVRNQPQHF,TGTGCCAGCAGTCCGAGAGGGGTTCGTAATCAGCCCCAGCATTTT
-,15,TRBJ2-3,-,TRBV5-1,CASSLAGYLGDTQYF,TGCGCCAGCAGCTTGGCCGGTTACCTCGGAGATACGCAGTATTTT
few,13,TRBJ1-5,-,TRBV30,CAWTAASNQPQHF,TGTGCCTGGACTGCAGCGAGCAATCAGCCCCAGCATTTT